These 3 T cell receptor beta chains share one sample of origin, sequenced in a study of blood T cell repertoires in COVID-19. The repertoire was sequenced with immunoSEQ multiplex PCR; TCRdb's copy has only in-frame clones and lacks some. The sample yields 200,000 or so clones, 80% to 90% seen once. Sequencing was carried out using peripheral blood. The receptors stem from a man aged 30 to 39 with COVID-19, enrolled during active disease.

J is TRBJ2-7 and V is TRBV19; D possibly corresponds to TRBD1 (6 bases). This CDR3 has 14 amino acids. Germline loops: CDR1 LNHDA, CDR2 SQIVND (reference sequence). V lost 6 bases, J lost 1 base, and 13 bases lay in between. CDR3 nucleotide sequence: TGTGCCAGTAGCCGCCCAGGGGATTCCTACGAGCAGTACTTC. Amino acid sequence: CASSRPGDSYEQYF.

This rearrangement joins TRBV5-4 to TRBJ1-3; 7 positions match TRBD1. Germline loops: CDR1 SGHNT, CDR2 YYREEE (reference sequence). The CDR3 is 14 amino acids. Unmatched junction bases numbered 6, after V lost 5 bases and J lost 4 bases. In nucleotides, the CDR3 is TGTGCCAGCAGTCCTGACAGGGCAGGAAACACCATATATTTT. This gives the protein CASSPDRAGNTIYF.

This clone was counted a single time. The chain links TRBV27 to TRBJ2-7; no reliable D call. This CDR3 region has 12 residues. The germline gives CDR1 MNHEY, CDR2 SMNVEV (reference sequence). Deletions cut 4 bases from V and 5 bases from J, with 9 bases between. The CDR3 sequence: CASSYSPNEQYF. CDR3 sequence (DNA): TGTGCCAGCAGTTACAGTCCGAACGAGCAGTACTTC.